Shown below are 23 T cell receptor beta chains from a single sample sequenced in a study of post-analysis software for immune sequencing data (dated by TCRdb to between 2015 and 2016). Results the study describes overall, beyond this receptor: About 5 TRBV segments, including TRBV5-6, TRBV5-1 and TRBV20-1, were significantly more frequent in patients than controls.

These receptors' targets are unknown. The library was built by means of PCR. The instrument was an Illumina HiSeq 2500. Unique molecular identifiers were incorporated into TCR beta cDNA libraries to reduce PCR and sequencing biases. In-frame beta chains were kept once TCRdb had trimmed the public reads at Q25 with fastp and called clones with MiXCR. Identical CDR3 proteins give one entry, which carries the most common genes and DNA. A total of some 890,000 distinct CDR3 sequences appear in this sample, about 57% of them only once. Over 4% of the sample goes to the ten largest clones. Sequencing was done on a sample of blood. These receptors were collected from a girl aged 5-17 years with multiple sclerosis.

This clonotype occurred a few times. The rearrangement joins TRBV7-3 to TRBJ2-5; weak D call: TRBD1 (6 bases). This CDR3 is 14 amino acids long. CDR1 and CDR2 (germline): SGHTA, FQGTGA. With 4 bases removed from V and 0 bases from J, the gap between germline ends came to 9 bases. DNA of the CDR3: TGTGCCAGCAGCTCAACAGGGAACCAAGAGACCCAGTACTTC. Encoded protein: CASSSTGNQETQYF.

The chain combines TRBV19 with TRBJ1-2; a possible D gene is TRBD1 (5 bases). CDR1 and CDR2 (germline): LNHDA, SQIVND (reference sequence). The CDR3 has 15 amino acids. V was cut by 4 bases and J by 6 bases, with 18 bases left in between. Written as DNA, the CDR3 is TGTGCCAGTAGTACCCGACAGACCCCCCTCCATGGCTACACCTTC. This sequence encodes CASSTRQTPLHGYTF.

The V and J genes are TRBV27 and TRBJ2-1, with a tentative D call TRBD2 (5 bases). The V end was cut by 0 bases, the J end by 7 bases, with 13 bases between. The V gene's germline CDR1 is MNHEY and CDR2 SMNVEV (reference sequence). The CDR3 sequence is 15 residues long. CDR3 amino acids: CASSLSPRTGNEQFF. The DNA for the CDR3 is TGTGCCAGCAGTTTATCCCCGCGGACGGGAAATGAGCAGTTCTTC.

This clonotype was detected a few times. The rearrangement links TRBV24-1 to TRBJ1-5; D call uncertain. Germline CDR1 and CDR2: KGHDR and SFDVKD. The CDR3 runs to 12 residues. Trimming removed 6 bases from V and 9 bases from J, with 11 bases in between. DNA of the CDR3: TGTGCCACCAGTTCCGGGCCGGGGCCCCAGCATTTT. Translating it yields CATSSGPGPQHF.

This clonotype has just a few counts. The CDR3 sequence is CASSQAGNSHEQYF. The CDR3 DNA is TGTGCCAGCAGCCAAGCGGGAAACAGCCACGAGCAGTACTTC. The V and J genes are TRBV4-2 and TRBJ2-7, with TRBD2 as a possible D gene (5 bases). Germline V gene data show CDR1 as LGHNA and CDR2 as YNFKEQ. Deletions cut 1 base from V and 5 bases from J, with 12 bases between. The CDR3 sequence is 14 residues long.

CDR3 in DNA: TGTGCCAGCAGTTTGGAGGGAATAGGCGCTGAAGCTTTCTTT. Protein: CASSLEGIGAEAFF. The chain employs TRBV28 and TRBJ1-1, with D hard to call. V was pared by 3 bases and J by 6 bases, with 14 bases between. The CDR3 contains 14 residues. Germline CDR1 is MDHEN and CDR2 is SYDVKM.

The V call is TRBV6-2 or TRBV6-3, the J call TRBJ2-4; 8 positions match TRBD2. The J call is uncertain, as TRBJ2-7 better fits the DNA end. From germline, CDR1 is MNHEY and CDR2 SVGEGT. The CDR3 is made up of 17 amino acids. CDR3 bases: TGTGCCAGCAGTTACAGTCCTGGCGGGAGGACCTCCTACGAGCAGTACTTC. This encodes CASSYSPGGRTSYEQYF.

The chain couples TRBV6-1 to TRBJ2-1; 7 bases are shared with TRBD1. The junction had 5 bases not matched to a gene; V was cut back by 2 bases and J by 4 bases. CDR1 and CDR2 (germline): MNHNS, SASEGT. The CDR3 runs to 15 residues. The CDR3 nucleotides read TGTGCCAGCAGTGAAATGACAGGGTCATACAATGAGCAGTTCTTC. The encoded protein is CASSEMTGSYNEQFF.

This clonotype was counted a few times. The genes are TRBV4-1 and TRBJ2-1, with D perhaps TRBD1 or TRBD2 (5 bases each). The CDR3 length is 15 residues. V was clipped by 3 bases and J by 6 bases, with 15 bases between them. Germline lookup yields CDR1 MGHRA and CDR2 YSYEKL. CDR3 protein: CASSHVGTQGNEQFF. As DNA, the CDR3 is TGCGCCAGCAGCCACGTTGGGACCCAAGGCAATGAGCAGTTCTTC.

The V gene is TRBV20-1, the J gene TRBJ2-7; 7 bases fit TRBD1. This CDR3 comprises 14 residues. Germline V CDR1 and CDR2: DFQATT, SNEGSKA (reference sequence). Trimming cost V 3 bases and J 4 bases; bases outside gene matches: 9. CDR3 DNA sequence: TGCAGTGCTAGGTCCCGGGACAGTTTATACGAGCAGTACTTC. It codes for CSARSRDSLYEQYF.

V is TRBV10-3 and J is TRBJ1-1; D remains ambiguous. With 2 bases removed from V and 4 bases from J, the gap between germline ends came to 11 bases. CDR1 is ENHRY and CDR2 is SYGVKD in the germline V gene. This CDR3 contains 14 residues. The CDR3 DNA follows: TGTGCCATCAGTGAGAATAGGGCGGCCACTGAAGCTTTCTTT. The encoded protein is CAISENRAATEAFF.

V usage is TRBV7-9 and J usage is TRBJ1-2; 7 positions match TRBD1. The CDR3 covers 15 residues. CDR1 is SEHNR, CDR2 FQNEAQ, per germline (reference sequence). V shed 3 bases, J shed 0 bases, and the junction held 4 bases outside the gene matches. For the CDR3, the DNA is TGTGCCAGCAGCTTCGGACAGGAGGCTAACTATGGCTACACCTTC. Protein product: CASSFGQEANYGYTF.

There are a few counts of this clonotype. The chain combines TRBV27 with TRBJ2-7, with TRBD2 as a possible D gene (6 bases). Trimming left V 0 bases short and J 3 bases short, with 12 bases between. There are 15 residues in the CDR3. Germline-derived CDR1 and CDR2 are MNHEY and SMNVEV (reference sequence). For the CDR3, the DNA is TGTGCCAGCAGTTTATCATACGGGAGTCTCTACGAGCAGTACTTC. It codes for CASSLSYGSLYEQYF.

The chain uses TRBV11-2 and TRBJ1-2; D gene unclear. This CDR3 contains 12 residues. Germline assignment: CDR1 SGHAT and CDR2 FQNNGV. V was pared by 7 bases and J by 5 bases, with 11 bases between. CDR3 in DNA: TGTGCCAGCACCATTATAGAATATGGCTACACCTTC. Translated, it gives CASTIIEYGYTF.

The chain employs TRBV27 and TRBJ2-3; the match to TRBD2 covers 7 bases. The CDR3 is made up of 18 amino acids. V lost 2 bases to trimming and J lost 4 bases; unmatched junction nucleotides: 15. Germline values: CDR1 MNHEY, CDR2 SMNVEV (reference sequence). The chain's CDR3 is CASSLRLRQGGTADTQYF. The CDR3 bases are TGTGCCAGCAGTTTACGGCTACGGCAGGGAGGGACCGCAGATACGCAGTATTTT.

This chain joins TRBV9 and TRBJ1-1; perhaps TRBD1 as D (6 bases). CDR3 length equals 14 residues. Trimming took 0 bases from V and 4 from J, leaving 10 bases between them. Germline V gene data show CDR1 as SGDLS and CDR2 as YYNGEE. The CDR3 region is CASSVATGSTEAFF. The CDR3 nucleotides are TGTGCCAGCAGCGTAGCTACAGGGAGCACTGAAGCTTTCTTT.

This clonotype showed up just a few times. The rearrangement links TRBV29-1 to TRBJ2-1; TRBD2 might be the D (6 bases). The CDR3 loop spans 15 amino acids. The ends were cut back, 6 bases at V and 4 bases at J, with 19 bases in the middle. Germline assignment: CDR1 SQVTM and CDR2 ANQGSEA. The CDR3 DNA reads TGCAGCGTCCCCCATACCGGGACTGGATACAATGAGCAGTTCTTC. This sequence encodes CSVPHTGTGYNEQFF.

The chain is built from TRBV7-9 and TRBJ2-7, with D possibly TRBD1 on 7 matching bases. There are 15 residues in the CDR3. V lost 2 bases and J lost 6, with 17 bases in between. Per the germline V gene, CDR1 is SEHNR and CDR2 is FQNEAQ (reference sequence). The CDR3 nucleotides are TGTGCCAGCAGCTTAAGACAGGGACTCCTACCCGAGCAGTACTTC. It yields the protein CASSLRQGLLPEQYF.

J is TRBJ2-1 and V is TRBV20-1; weak D call: TRBD1 (5 bases). The V end lost 5 bases, the J end lost 8 bases, and 16 bases lay between the germline ends. Germline-derived CDR1 and CDR2 are DFQATT and SNEGSKA (reference sequence). The CDR3 loop spans 13 amino acids. Written as DNA, the CDR3 is TGCAGTGCTCCCTTGGCAGGGCTCCATGAGCAGTTCTTC. Translated, it gives CSAPLAGLHEQFF.

The chain carries TRBV7-9 and TRBJ2-7; a weak D match, TRBD2 (6 bases). Looked up from germline, CDR1 is SEHNR and CDR2 is FQNEAQ (reference sequence). The CDR3 length is 14 residues. V lost 3 bases and J lost 5, with 14 bases in between. CDR3 amino acids: CASSFIGSFHEQYF. CDR3 coding DNA: TGTGCCAGCAGCTTTATCGGGAGTTTCCACGAGCAGTACTTC.

Only a few counts were recorded for this clonotype. The CDR3 DNA reads TGTGCCAGCAGCGTACTGGTCGGCCCGAGTGTATCTGGGGCCAACGTCCTGACTTTC. Residues: CASSVLVGPSVSGANVLTF. V is TRBV9 and J is TRBJ2-6; the D is unclear. CDR1 is SGDLS, CDR2 YYNGEE, per germline. Trimming shortened V by 1 base and J by 1 base, and 18 bases separated the two germline ends. CDR3 length: 19 amino acids.

This chain links TRBV20-1 with TRBJ2-7; D remains unclear. The closer fit of TRBJ2-5 to the DNA end suggests the J call may be wrong. CDR3 length: 12 residues. Germline CDR1 reads DFQATT; CDR2 reads SNEGSKA (reference sequence). The CDR3 bases are TGCAGTGCAGCCCCTAGAGAAGAGACCCAGTACTTC. Its translation is CSAAPREETQYF.

This rearrangement joins TRBV14 to TRBJ2-1, with 14 bases that match TRBD2. The CDR3 loop spans 18 amino acids. V lost 2 bases, J lost 8 bases, and 11 bases stayed unmatched. Germline assignment: CDR1 SGHDN and CDR2 FVKESK. The CDR3 reads CASSQKIRTSGRYDEQFF. The CDR3 region has the DNA TGTGCCAGCAGCCAAAAGATAAGGACTAGCGGGAGGTACGATGAGCAGTTCTTC.